The present entry profiles one T cell receptor (beta chain) with its context. Its antigen remains unknown. The data were taken from a study of OX40 agonist ivuxolimab in advanced cancers. Study-level background: Patients undergoing dose escalation presented with hepatocellular carcinoma, melanoma, renal cell or head and neck cancer. Overall study findings and caveats: Patients who responded partially at 0.1-3.0 mg/kg showed clonal expansion ranking among the lowest. The study found that CD8+ T cells averaged more expanded clones than CD4+.

Produced via immunoSEQ multiplex PCR; TCRdb's table is partial and in-frame only. The table lists 50,000 to 65,000 clones, 65% to 85% of them singletons. Baseline was the first blood sampling point, followed by cycle 4 day 1 and cycle 7 day 1. CDR1 is DFQATT, CDR2 SNEGSKA, per germline (reference sequence). The CDR3 length is 11 residues. With 2 bases clipped from V and 14 bases from J, the junction kept 8 bases outside the gene matches. The clonotype comes from an adult with an advanced solid tumor such as melanoma, head and neck, liver or kidney cancer. The sequencing here drew on CD4+ or CD8+ T cells sorted from blood, taken in a trial of the OX40 agonist ivuxolimab. The J gene is TRBJ1-1, the V gene TRBV20-1; 7 bases are shared with TRBD1. CDR3 amino acids: CSARSDREAFF. DNA for the CDR3: TGCAGTGCTAGATCCGACAGGGAGGCGTTCTTT.